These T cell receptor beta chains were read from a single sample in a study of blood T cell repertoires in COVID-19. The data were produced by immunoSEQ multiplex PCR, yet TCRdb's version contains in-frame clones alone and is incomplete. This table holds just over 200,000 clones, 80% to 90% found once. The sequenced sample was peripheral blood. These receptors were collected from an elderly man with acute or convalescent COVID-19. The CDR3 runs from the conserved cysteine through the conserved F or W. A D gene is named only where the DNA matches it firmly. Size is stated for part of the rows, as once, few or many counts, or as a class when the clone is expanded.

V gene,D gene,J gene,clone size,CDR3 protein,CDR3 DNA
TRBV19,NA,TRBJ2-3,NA,CASSSGSTDTQYF,TGTGCCAGTAGTAGCGGAAGCACAGATACGCAGTATTTT
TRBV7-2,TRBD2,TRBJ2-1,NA,CASSLVGLAGNWFF,TGTGCCAGCAGCTTAGTTGGTCTAGCGGGAAACTGGTTCTTC
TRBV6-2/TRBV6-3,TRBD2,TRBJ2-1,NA,CASSLTGLAGGPPYNEQFF,TGTGCCAGCAGCCTTACGGGACTAGCGGGAGGGCCACCCTACAATGAGCAGTTCTTC
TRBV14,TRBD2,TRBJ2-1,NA,CASSLVRTSGVGNEQFF,TGTGCCAGCAGCCTGGTTCGGACTAGCGGGGTGGGCAATGAGCAGTTCTTC
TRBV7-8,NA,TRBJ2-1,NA,CASSLASLVGLGLNEQFF,TGTGCCAGCAGCTTAGCGTCCCTTGTGGGGCTGGGGTTAAATGAGCAGTTCTTC
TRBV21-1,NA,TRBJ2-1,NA,CASSKGSGRGTNEQFF,TGTGCCAGCAGCAAAGGTAGCGGGAGGGGGACGAATGAGCAGTTCTTC
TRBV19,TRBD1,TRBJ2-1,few,CASSTSGTGINEQFF,TGTGCCAGTAGTACCTCCGGGACAGGGATAAATGAGCAGTTCTTC
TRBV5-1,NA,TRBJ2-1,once,CASSGGLPYNEQFF,TGCGCCAGCAGCGGGGGACTCCCCTACAATGAGCAGTTCTTC
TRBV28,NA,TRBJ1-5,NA,CASSLGGSGNQPQHF,TGTGCCAGCAGTTTAGGGGGCTCCGGCAATCAGCCCCAGCATTTT
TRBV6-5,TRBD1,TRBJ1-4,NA,CASSRGQATNEKLFF,TGTGCCAGCAGTCGAGGACAGGCAACTAATGAAAAACTGTTTTTT
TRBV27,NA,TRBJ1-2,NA,CASSSHTYYGYTF,TGTGCCAGCAGTTCCCACACATACTATGGCTACACCTTC
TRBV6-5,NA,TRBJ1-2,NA,CASSSDARTWDGYTF,TGTGCCAGCTCCTCGGACGCCCGGACATGGGATGGCTACACCTTC
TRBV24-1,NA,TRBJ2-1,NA,CATSDSGRSNEQFF,TGTGCCACCAGTGATTCGGGGAGGAGCAATGAGCAGTTCTTC
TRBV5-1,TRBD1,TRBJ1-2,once,CASSPMGTGYGYTF,TGCGCCAGCAGCCCGATGGGGACAGGGTATGGCTACACCTTC
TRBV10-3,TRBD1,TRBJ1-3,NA,CATTIGAGGGNTIYF,TGTGCCACTACCATCGGGGCAGGGGGAGGAAACACCATATATTTT
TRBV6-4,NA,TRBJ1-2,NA,CASSDSIVWEGGYTF,TGTGCCAGCAGTGACTCGATTGTATGGGAGGGCGGCTACACCTTC
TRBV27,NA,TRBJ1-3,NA,CASSLNRAGNTIYF,TGTGCCAGCAGTTTGAACAGAGCTGGAAACACCATATATTTT
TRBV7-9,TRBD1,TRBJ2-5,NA,CASSLYNRGVGEETQYF,TGTGCCAGCAGCTTATACAACAGGGGCGTTGGAGAAGAGACCCAGTACTTC
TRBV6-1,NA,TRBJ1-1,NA,CASSESLWQGGTEAFF,TGTGCCAGCAGTGAAAGTCTATGGCAGGGCGGCACTGAAGCTTTCTTT
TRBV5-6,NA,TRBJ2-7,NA,CASSLASSSYEQYF,TGTGCCAGCAGCTTGGCCTCCAGCTCCTACGAGCAGTACTTC
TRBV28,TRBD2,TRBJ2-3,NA,CASSLIDSGSRKDTQYF,TGTGCCAGCAGTTTGATCGATAGCGGGAGTAGGAAAGATACGCAGTATTTT
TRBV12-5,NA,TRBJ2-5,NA,CASALPGVETQYF,TGTGCTAGTGCGCTTCCAGGGGTAGAGACCCAGTACTTC
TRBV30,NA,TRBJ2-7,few,CAWSVQEYF,TGTGCCTGGAGTGTACAGGAGTACTTC
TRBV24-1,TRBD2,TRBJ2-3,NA,CATRESGSRSDTQYF,TGTGCCACCAGGGAAAGCGGGAGTCGGTCTGATACGCAGTATTTT
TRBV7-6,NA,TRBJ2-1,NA,CASSLSGSSYNEQFF,TGTGCCAGCAGCCTTAGCGGTTCATCCTACAATGAGCAGTTCTTC
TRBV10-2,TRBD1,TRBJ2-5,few,CASRSQTGVETQYF,TGCGCCAGCAGATCGCAGACAGGGGTGGAGACCCAGTACTTC
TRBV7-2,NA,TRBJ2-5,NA,CASSPRSVQTLGAQYF,TGTGCCAGCAGCCCCCGGAGTGTACAAACCCTAGGGGCCCAGTACTTC
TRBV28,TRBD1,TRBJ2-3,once,CASSLSPTGARLNTQYF,TGTGCCAGCAGTTTATCTCCGACAGGGGCCCGGCTAAATACGCAGTATTTT
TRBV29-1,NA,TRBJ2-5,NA,CSVAQRGNRETQYF,TGCAGCGTTGCTCAGAGGGGGAATAGGGAGACCCAGTACTTC
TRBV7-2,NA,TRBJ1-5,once,CASSLVGQANQPQHF,TGTGCCAGCAGCTTAGTCGGTCAGGCAAATCAGCCCCAGCATTTT
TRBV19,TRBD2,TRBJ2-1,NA,CASSPGTSGSSSYNEQFF,TGTGCCAGTAGTCCAGGGACTAGCGGGAGTAGCTCCTACAATGAGCAGTTCTTC
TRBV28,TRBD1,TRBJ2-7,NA,CASSQDRGSPYEQYF,TGTGCCAGCAGCCAAGACAGGGGTTCGCCCTACGAGCAGTACTTC
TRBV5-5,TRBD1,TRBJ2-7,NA,CASRTGQGVGEQYF,TGTGCCAGCAGAACCGGACAGGGGGTTGGCGAGCAGTACTTC
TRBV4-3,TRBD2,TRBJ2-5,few,CASSQDPPGLAGAAETQYF,TGCGCCAGCAGCCAAGATCCGCCGGGACTAGCGGGAGCGGCAGAGACCCAGTACTTC
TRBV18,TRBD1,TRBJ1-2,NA,CASSTWDSLGYGYTF,TGTGCCAGCTCTACATGGGACAGCCTAGGGTATGGCTACACCTTC
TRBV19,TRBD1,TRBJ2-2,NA,CASSIMWHRGRWIFTGELFF,TGTGCCAGTAGTATTATGTGGCACAGGGGGCGCTGGATCTTCACCGGGGAGCTGTTTTTT
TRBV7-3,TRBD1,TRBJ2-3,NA,CASSPRQGPADTQYF,TGTGCCAGCAGCCCTAGACAGGGCCCCGCAGATACGCAGTATTTT
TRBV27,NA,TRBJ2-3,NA,CASRNRAASTDTQYF,TGTGCCAGCAGAAACAGGGCAGCTAGCACAGATACGCAGTATTTT
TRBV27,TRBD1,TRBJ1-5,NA,CASTDSGTGSGQPQHF,TGTGCCAGCACTGACTCCGGGACAGGGAGTGGTCAGCCCCAGCATTTT
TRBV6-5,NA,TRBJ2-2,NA,CASRADANTGELFF,TGTGCCAGCAGGGCTGATGCGAACACCGGGGAGCTGTTTTTT
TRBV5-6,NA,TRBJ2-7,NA,CASSSIGEAYEQYF,TGTGCCAGCAGCTCGATTGGGGAGGCCTACGAGCAGTACTTC
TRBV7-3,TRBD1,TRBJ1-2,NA,CASPLGTGKNYGYTF,TGTGCCAGCCCCCTTGGGACAGGAAAGAACTATGGCTACACCTTC
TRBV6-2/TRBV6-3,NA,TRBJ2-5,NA,CASSYLETLGETQYF,TGTGCCAGCAGTTACCTCGAAACCCTCGGGGAGACCCAGTACTTC
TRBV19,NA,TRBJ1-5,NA,CASRPPPDRLNQPQHF,TGTGCCAGTAGACCACCTCCCGACAGACTCAATCAGCCCCAGCATTTT
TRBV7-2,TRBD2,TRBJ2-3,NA,CASSIRLAGGADTQYF,TGTGCCAGCAGCATCCGACTAGCGGGAGGGGCAGATACGCAGTATTTT
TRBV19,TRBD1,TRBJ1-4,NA,CASVGWTGGEKLFF,TGTGCCAGTGTCGGATGGACAGGGGGCGAAAAACTGTTTTTT
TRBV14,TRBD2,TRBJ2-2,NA,CASRRGLAGLNTGELFF,TGTGCCAGCAGACGCGGACTAGCGGGATTAAACACCGGGGAGCTGTTTTTT
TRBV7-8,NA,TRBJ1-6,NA,CASSSQGYNSPLHF,TGTGCCAGCAGCTCGCAGGGGTATAATTCACCCCTCCACTTT
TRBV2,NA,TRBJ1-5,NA,CASSEGTVNQPQHF,TGTGCCAGCAGTGAAGGGACAGTTAATCAGCCCCAGCATTTT
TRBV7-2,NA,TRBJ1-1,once,CASSLVTHMNTEAFF,TGTGCCAGCAGCTTAGTTACACATATGAACACTGAAGCTTTCTTT
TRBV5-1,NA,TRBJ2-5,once,CASSYQGQETQYF,TGCGCCAGCAGCTACCAGGGACAAGAGACCCAGTACTTC
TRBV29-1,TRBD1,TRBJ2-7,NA,CSVALGGYSYEQYF,TGCAGCGTTGCATTAGGGGGCTACTCCTACGAGCAGTACTTC
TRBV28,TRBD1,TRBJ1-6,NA,CASSRQGESPLHF,TGTGCCAGCAGTCGACAGGGAGAGTCACCCCTCCACTTT
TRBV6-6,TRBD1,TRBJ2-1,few,CASSPDRGEQFF,TGTGCCAGCAGCCCGGACAGGGGTGAGCAGTTCTTC
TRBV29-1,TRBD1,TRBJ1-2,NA,CSVGTGRNYGYTF,TGCAGCGTTGGGACAGGCCGTAACTATGGCTACACCTTC
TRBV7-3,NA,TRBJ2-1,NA,CASSLTSYNEQFF,TGTGCCAGCAGCTTAACTAGTTACAATGAGCAGTTCTTC
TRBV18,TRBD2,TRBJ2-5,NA,CASSPPRGGLQETQYF,TGTGCCAGCTCACCACCACGGGGGGGTCTACAAGAGACCCAGTACTTC
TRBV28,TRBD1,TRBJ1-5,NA,CASIPGTGGQPQHF,TGTGCCAGCATCCCTGGGACAGGGGGTCAGCCCCAGCATTTT